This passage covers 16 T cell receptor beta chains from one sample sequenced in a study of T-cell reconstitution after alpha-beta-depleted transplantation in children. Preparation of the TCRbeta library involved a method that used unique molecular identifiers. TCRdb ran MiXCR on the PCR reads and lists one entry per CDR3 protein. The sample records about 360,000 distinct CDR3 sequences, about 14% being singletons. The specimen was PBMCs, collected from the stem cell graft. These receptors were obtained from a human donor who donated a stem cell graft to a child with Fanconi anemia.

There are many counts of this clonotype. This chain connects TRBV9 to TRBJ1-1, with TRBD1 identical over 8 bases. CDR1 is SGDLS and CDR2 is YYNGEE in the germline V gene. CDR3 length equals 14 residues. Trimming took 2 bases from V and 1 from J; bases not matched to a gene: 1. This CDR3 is CASSVQGANTEAFF. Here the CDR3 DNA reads TGTGCCAGCAGCGTTCAGGGGGCGAACACTGAAGCTTTCTTT. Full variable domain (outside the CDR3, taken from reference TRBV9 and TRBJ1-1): DSGVTQTPKHLITATGQRVTLRCSPRSGDLSVYWYQQSLDQGLQFLIQYYNGEERAKGNILERFSAQQFPDLHSELNLSSLELGDSALYFCASSVQGANTEAFFGQGTRLTVV.

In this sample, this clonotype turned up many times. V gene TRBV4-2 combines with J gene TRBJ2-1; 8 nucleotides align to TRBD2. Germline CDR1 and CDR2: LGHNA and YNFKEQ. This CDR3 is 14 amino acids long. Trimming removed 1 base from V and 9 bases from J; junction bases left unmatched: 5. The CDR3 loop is CASSQGSGAVEQFF. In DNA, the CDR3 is TGTGCCAGCAGCCAAGGTAGCGGGGCGGTTGAGCAGTTCTTC.

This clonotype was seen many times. The CDR3 loop is CASTPGPEFGYTF. The DNA for the CDR3 is TGTGCCAGCACTCCGGGACCGGAATTTGGCTACACCTTC. The V and J genes are TRBV6-1 and TRBJ1-2; tentative D call: TRBD1 (5 bases). The CDR3 has 13 amino acids. Trimming took 7 bases from V and 7 from J, leaving 16 bases between them. Germline CDR1 MNHNS, CDR2 SASEGT.

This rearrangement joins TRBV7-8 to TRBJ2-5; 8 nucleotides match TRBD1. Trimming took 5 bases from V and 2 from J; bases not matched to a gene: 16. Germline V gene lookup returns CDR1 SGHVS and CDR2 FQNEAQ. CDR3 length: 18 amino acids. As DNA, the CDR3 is TGTGCCAGCAGCGCCAACCTGTGGACAGGGCTTTTTCAAGAGACCCAGTACTTC. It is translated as CASSANLWTGLFQETQYF.

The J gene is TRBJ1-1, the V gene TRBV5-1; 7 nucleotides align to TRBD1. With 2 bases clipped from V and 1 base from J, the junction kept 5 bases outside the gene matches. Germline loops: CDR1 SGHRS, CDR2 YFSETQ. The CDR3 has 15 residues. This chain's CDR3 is CASSFPQGKNTEAFF. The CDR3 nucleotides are TGCGCCAGCAGCTTCCCACAGGGGAAGAACACTGAAGCTTTCTTT. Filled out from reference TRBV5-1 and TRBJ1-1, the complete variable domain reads KAGVTQTPRYLIKTRGQQVTLSCSPISGHRSVSWYQQTPGQGLQFLFEYFSETQRNKGNFPGRFSGRQFSNSRSEMNVSTLELGDSALYLCASSFPQGKNTEAFFGQGTRLTVV.

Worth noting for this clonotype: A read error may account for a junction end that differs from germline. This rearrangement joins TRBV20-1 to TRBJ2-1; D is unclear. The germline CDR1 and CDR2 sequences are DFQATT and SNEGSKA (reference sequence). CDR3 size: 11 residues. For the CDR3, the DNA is TGCAGTGCTAGAGACCAATCTTTTTTTCTCTTC. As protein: CSARDQSFFLF.

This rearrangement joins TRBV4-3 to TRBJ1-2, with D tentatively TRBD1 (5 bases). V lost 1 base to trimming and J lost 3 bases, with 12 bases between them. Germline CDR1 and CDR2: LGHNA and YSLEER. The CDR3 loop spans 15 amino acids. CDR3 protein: CASSQVRGDDYGYTF. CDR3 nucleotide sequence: TGCGCCAGCAGCCAAGTCCGGGGGGACGACTATGGCTACACCTTC.

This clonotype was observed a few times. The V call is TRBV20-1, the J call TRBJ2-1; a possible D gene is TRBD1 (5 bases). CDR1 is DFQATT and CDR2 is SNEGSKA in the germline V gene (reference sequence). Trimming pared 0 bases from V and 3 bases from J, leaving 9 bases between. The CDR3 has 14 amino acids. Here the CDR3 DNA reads TGCAGTGCTAGAGACAGGGTGGTCTACAATGAGCAGTTCTTC. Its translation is CSARDRVVYNEQFF.

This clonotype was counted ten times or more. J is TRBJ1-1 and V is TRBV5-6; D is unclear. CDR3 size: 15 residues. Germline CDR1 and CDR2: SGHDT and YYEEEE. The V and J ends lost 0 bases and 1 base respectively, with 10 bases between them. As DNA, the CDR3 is TGTGCCAGCAGCTTGGAACCGGAAGGGAACACTGAAGCTTTCTTT. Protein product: CASSLEPEGNTEAFF.

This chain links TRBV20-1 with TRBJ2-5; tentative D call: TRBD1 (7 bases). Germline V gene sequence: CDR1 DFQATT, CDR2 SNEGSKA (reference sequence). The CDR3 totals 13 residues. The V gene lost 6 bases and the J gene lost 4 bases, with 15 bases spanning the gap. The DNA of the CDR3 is TGCAGTGCCAGGGGGGAAACGGGAGAGACCCAGTACTTC. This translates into CSARGETGETQYF.

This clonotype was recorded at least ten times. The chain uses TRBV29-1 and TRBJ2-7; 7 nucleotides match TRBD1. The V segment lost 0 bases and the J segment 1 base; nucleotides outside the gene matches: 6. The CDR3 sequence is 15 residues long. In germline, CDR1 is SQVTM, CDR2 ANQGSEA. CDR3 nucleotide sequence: TGCAGCGTTGAAGATAGGACAGGTCCGTCCTACGAGCAGTACTTC. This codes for CSVEDRTGPSYEQYF.

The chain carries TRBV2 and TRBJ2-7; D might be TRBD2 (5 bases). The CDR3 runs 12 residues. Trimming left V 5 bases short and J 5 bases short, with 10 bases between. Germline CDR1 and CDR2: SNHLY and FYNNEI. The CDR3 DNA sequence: TGTGCCAGCAGTAGGACTCCCAACGAGCAGTACTTC. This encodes CASSRTPNEQYF. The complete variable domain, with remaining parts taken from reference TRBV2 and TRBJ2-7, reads EPEVTQTPSHQVTQMGQEVILRCVPISNHLYFYWYRQILGQKVEFLVSFYNNEISEKSEIFDDQFSVERPDGSNFTLKIRSTKLEDSAMYFCASSRTPNEQYFGPGTRLTVT.

The CDR3 sequence is CASSEETGFYGYTF. The CDR3 bases are TGTGCCAGCAGCGAAGAGACAGGTTTCTATGGCTACACCTTC. The gene calls are TRBV7-2 and TRBJ1-2; tentatively, D is TRBD1 (6 bases). Germline CDR1 SGHTA, CDR2 FQGNSA. The V end was cut by 5 bases, the J end by 4 bases, with 14 bases between. This CDR3 has 14 amino acids.

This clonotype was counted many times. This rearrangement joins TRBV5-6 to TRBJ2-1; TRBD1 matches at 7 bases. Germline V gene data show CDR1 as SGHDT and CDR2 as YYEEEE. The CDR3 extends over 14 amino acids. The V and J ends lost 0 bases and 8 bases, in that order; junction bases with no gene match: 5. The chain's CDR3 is CASSLVGQDDEQFF. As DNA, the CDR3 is TGTGCCAGCAGCTTGGTTGGACAGGACGATGAGCAGTTCTTC. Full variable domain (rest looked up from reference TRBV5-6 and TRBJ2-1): DAGVTQSPTHLIKTRGQQVTLRCSPKSGHDTVSWYQQALGQGPQFIFQYYEEEERQRGNFPDRFSGHQFPNYSSELNVNALLLGDSALYLCASSLVGQDDEQFFGPGTRLTVL.

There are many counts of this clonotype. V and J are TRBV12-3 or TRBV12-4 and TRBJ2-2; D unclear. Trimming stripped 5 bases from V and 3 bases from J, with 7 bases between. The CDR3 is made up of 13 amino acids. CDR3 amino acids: CASSLIDTGELFF. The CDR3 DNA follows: TGTGCCAGCAGTCTCATAGACACCGGGGAGCTGTTTTTT.

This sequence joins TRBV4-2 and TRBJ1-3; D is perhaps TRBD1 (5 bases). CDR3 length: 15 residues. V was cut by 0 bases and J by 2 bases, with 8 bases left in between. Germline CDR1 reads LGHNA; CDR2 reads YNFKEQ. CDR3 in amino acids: CASSQDRAAGNTIYF. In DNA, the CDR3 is TGTGCCAGCAGCCAAGACAGGGCCGCTGGAAACACCATATATTTT.